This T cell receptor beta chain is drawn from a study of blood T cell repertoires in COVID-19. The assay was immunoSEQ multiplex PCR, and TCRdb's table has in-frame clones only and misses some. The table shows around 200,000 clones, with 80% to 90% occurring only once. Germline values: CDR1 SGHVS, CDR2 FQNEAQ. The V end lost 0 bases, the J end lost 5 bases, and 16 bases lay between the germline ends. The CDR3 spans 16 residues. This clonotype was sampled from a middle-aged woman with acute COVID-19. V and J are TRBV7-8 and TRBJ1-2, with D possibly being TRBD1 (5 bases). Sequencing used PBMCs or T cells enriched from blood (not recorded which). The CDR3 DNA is TGTGCCAGCAGCTTAGCTAGGGGCTGGGGGGAGTATGGCTACACCTTC. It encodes CASSLARGWGEYGYTF.